Listed here are 15 T cell receptor beta chains from one sample, sequenced in a study of T-cell memory formation after mild COVID-19. TCRdb itself ran the 5' RACE reads through MiXCR, one entry per CDR3 protein. The profile covers under 350,000 distinct CDR3 sequences, with around 15% appearing a single time and 22% taken by the ten largest. Specimen: PBMCs or a T cell subset sorted from them (not recorded which). These TCRs come from a man younger than 30 who had mild COVID-19 (a few samples of this study predate the infection). Cell type and time point are not known.

This clonotype was seen a few times. V and J are TRBV12-3 or TRBV12-4 and TRBJ2-2, with 7 bases fitting TRBD1. This CDR3 contains 15 residues. Trimming took 6 bases from V and 4 from J; bases not matched to a gene: 8. For the CDR3, the DNA is TGTGCCAGCAGATGGGGACAGTTGGGCACCGGGGAGCTGTTTTTT. It translates to CASRWGQLGTGELFF.

This clonotype was picked up a small number of times. The V and J genes are TRBV20-1 and TRBJ1-5; possibly TRBD1 for D (6 bases). There are 13 residues in the CDR3. Germline values: CDR1 DFQATT, CDR2 SNEGSKA (reference sequence). The germline V and J ends were trimmed by 3 bases and 4 bases, with 10 bases remaining between them. CDR3 coding DNA: TGCAGTGCTAGGGACAGCCGAAATCAGCCCCAGCATTTT. It codes for CSARDSRNQPQHF.

The sample holds one count of this clonotype. The chain recombines TRBV6-6 with TRBJ2-5, with 8 nucleotides matching TRBD1. The CDR3 consists of 15 residues. J was trimmed by 5 bases and V by 6 bases; bases with no gene match: 11. CDR1 and CDR2 (germline): MNHNY, SVGAGI (reference sequence). The CDR3 loop reads CASRATRQGSETQYF. The CDR3 nucleotides read TGTGCCAGCAGGGCTACACGACAGGGGTCGGAGACCCAGTACTTC.

This clonotype was seen only a few times. This chain uses TRBV12-3 or TRBV12-4 with TRBJ1-1, with D possibly matching TRBD1 (6 bases). The ends were cut back, 6 bases at V and 6 bases at J, with 14 bases in the middle. This CDR3 spans 13 amino acids. In DNA, the CDR3 is TGTGCCAGCAGGCAGGGGCGGATCGCTGAAGCTTTCTTT. It translates to CASRQGRIAEAFF.

This clonotype was picked up a small number of times. The CDR3 reads CASSQARLNTEAFF. CDR3 in DNA: TGCGCCAGCAGCCAAGCACGGCTGAACACTGAAGCTTTCTTT. The chain is built from TRBV4-1 and TRBJ1-1; D ambiguous. Germline V CDR1 and CDR2: MGHRA, YSYEKL. The CDR3 contains 14 residues. Trimming removed 1 base at V and 0 bases at J, with 6 bases between.

This clonotype came up a few times. The chain recombines TRBV4-1 with TRBJ1-2, with TRBD1 matching 7 bases. CDR3 length equals 16 residues. Germline V gene sequence: CDR1 MGHRA, CDR2 YSYEKL. V gave up 4 bases and J gave up 8 bases; unmatched junction bases: 16. The CDR3 DNA is TGCGCCAGCAGCCCCAGGGGGGCCAGGGGATTGTCCGGCTACACCTTC. It codes for CASSPRGARGLSGYTF.

The chain links TRBV20-1 to TRBJ1-6, with TRBD1 as a possible D gene (6 bases). The V gene lost 4 bases and the J gene lost 9 bases, with 10 bases spanning the gap. There are 12 residues in the CDR3. Germline-derived CDR1 and CDR2 are DFQATT and SNEGSKA (reference sequence). The CDR3 spells CSAMGGASPLHF. CDR3 bases: TGCAGTGCTATGGGGGGGGCTTCACCCCTCCACTTT.

This clonotype was found many times. This chain links TRBV6-5 with TRBJ1-2, with D possibly being TRBD1 (5 bases). Germline loops: CDR1 MNHEY, CDR2 SVGAGI. V lost 1 base, J lost 10 bases, and 10 bases lay in between. The CDR3 is 12 residues long. The CDR3 sequence is CASSYWGRYYTF. In DNA form, the CDR3 reads TGTGCCAGCAGTTACTGGGGACGCTACTACACCTTC.

The chain is built from TRBV20-1 and TRBJ1-2, with 11 bases lining up with TRBD1. The CDR3 spans 17 residues. Germline loops: CDR1 DFQATT, CDR2 SNEGSKA (reference sequence). Losses at the gene ends were 0 bases for V and 7 bases for J; bases not matched to a gene: 13. Here the CDR3 reads CSARETPGQGGSGGYTF. The CDR3 nucleotides read TGCAGTGCTAGAGAAACCCCGGGACAGGGGGGTTCTGGTGGCTACACCTTC.

This clonotype has more than one count but fewer than ten. V gene TRBV7-9 combines with J gene TRBJ2-1; D is ambiguous. The V end lost 1 base, the J end lost 1 base, and 17 bases lay between the germline ends. This CDR3 contains 18 residues. Germline CDR1 reads SEHNR; CDR2 reads FQNEAQ (reference sequence). DNA of the CDR3: TGTGCCAGCAGCTTAGAATATCGCTCCCCGCGTTCCTACAATGAGCAGTTCTTC. Amino acid sequence: CASSLEYRSPRSYNEQFF.

The rearrangement links TRBV2 to TRBJ2-2, with no clear D. CDR3 size: 15 residues. The germline V gene encodes CDR1 SNHLY and CDR2 FYNNEI. V lost 2 bases to trimming and J lost 5 bases, with 12 bases between them. The CDR3 loop reads CASSESRMFTGELFF. CDR3 DNA: TGTGCCAGCAGTGAATCGCGAATGTTTACCGGGGAGCTGTTTTTT.

The chain joins TRBV4-3 to TRBJ1-1; no firm D call. V lost 0 bases and J lost 6, with 8 bases in between. This CDR3 is 13 amino acids long. CDR1 is LGHNA, CDR2 YSLEER, per germline. For the CDR3, the DNA is TGCGCCAGCAGCCAAGATTTCTGGGCTGAAGCTTTCTTT. It is translated as CASSQDFWAEAFF.

This rearrangement joins TRBV27 to TRBJ1-1, with TRBD1 identical over 7 bases. J was trimmed by 5 bases and V by 10 bases; bases with no gene match: 7. Germline values: CDR1 MNHEY, CDR2 SMNVEV (reference sequence). The CDR3 covers 12 residues. The CDR3 DNA reads TGTGCCACCTACAGGGGAAGGACTGAAGCTTTCTTT. As protein: CATYRGRTEAFF.

The DNA for the CDR3 is TGCAGCGTCAGGTACAGAGCTAACTATGGCTACACCTTC. This sequence encodes CSVRYRANYGYTF. The chain uses TRBV29-1 and TRBJ1-2; no definite D call. This CDR3 comprises 13 residues. Germline V gene sequence: CDR1 SQVTM, CDR2 ANQGSEA. V was cut by 6 bases and J by 0 bases, with 11 bases left in between.

There are a few counts of this clonotype. V and J are TRBV5-1 and TRBJ2-1; TRBD2 agrees at 9 bases. CDR1 and CDR2 from the germline V gene are SGHRS and YFSETQ. The CDR3 consists of 15 residues. The J segment lost 4 bases and the V segment lost 1 base, leaving 3 bases of the junction unmatched. Here the CDR3 reads CASSLNLAGYNEQFF. CDR3 DNA sequence: TGCGCCAGCAGCTTGAACCTAGCGGGGTACAATGAGCAGTTCTTC.